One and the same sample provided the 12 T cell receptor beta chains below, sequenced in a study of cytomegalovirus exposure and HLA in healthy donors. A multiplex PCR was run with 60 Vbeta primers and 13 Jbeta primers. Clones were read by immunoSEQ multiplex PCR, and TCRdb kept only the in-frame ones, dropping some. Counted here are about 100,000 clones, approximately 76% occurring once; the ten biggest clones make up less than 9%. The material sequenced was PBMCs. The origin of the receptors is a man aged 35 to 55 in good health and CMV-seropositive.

This CDR3 is CASTHGGPGEQYF. The CDR3 nucleotides read TGTGCCAGCACCCACGGGGGGCCGGGGGAGCAGTACTTC. The chain joins TRBV6-6 to TRBJ2-7; maybe TRBD2 (7 bases). Germline CDR1 MNHNY, CDR2 SVGAGI (reference sequence). V lost 7 bases and J 7 bases, leaving 17 bases between the germline ends. CDR3 length: 13 amino acids.

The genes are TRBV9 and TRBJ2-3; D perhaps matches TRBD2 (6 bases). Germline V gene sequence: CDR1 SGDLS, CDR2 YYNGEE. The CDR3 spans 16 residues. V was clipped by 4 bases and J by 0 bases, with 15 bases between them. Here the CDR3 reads CASSTPGLESTDTQYF. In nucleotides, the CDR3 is TGTGCCAGCAGCACTCCGGGACTGGAAAGCACAGATACGCAGTATTTT.

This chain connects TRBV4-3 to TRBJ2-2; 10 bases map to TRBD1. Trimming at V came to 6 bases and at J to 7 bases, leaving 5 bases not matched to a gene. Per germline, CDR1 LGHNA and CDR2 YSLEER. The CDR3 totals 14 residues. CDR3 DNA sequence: TGCGCCAGCAGACGACAGGGGGCGAGCGGGGAGCTGTTTTTT. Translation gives CASRRQGASGELFF.

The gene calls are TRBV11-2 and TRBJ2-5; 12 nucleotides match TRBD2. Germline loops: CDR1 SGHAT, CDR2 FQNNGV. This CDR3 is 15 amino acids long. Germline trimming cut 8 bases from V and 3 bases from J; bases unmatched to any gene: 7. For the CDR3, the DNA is TGTGCCAGCGCCGTTCGGACTAGCGGGGAAGAGACCCAGTACTTC. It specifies CASAVRTSGEETQYF. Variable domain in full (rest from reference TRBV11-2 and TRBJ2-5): EAGVAQSPRYKIIEKRQSVAFWCNPISGHATLYWYQQILGQGPKLLIQFQNNGVVDDSQLPKDRFSAERLKGVDSTLKIQPAKLEDSAVYLCASAVRTSGEETQYFGPGTRLLVL.

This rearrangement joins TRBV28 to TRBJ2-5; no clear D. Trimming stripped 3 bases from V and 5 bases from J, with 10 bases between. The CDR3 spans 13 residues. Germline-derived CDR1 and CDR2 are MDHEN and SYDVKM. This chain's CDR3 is CASSFVASETQYF. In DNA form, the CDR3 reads TGTGCCAGCAGTTTTGTCGCTAGTGAGACCCAGTACTTC. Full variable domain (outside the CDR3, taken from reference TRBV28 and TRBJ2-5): DVKVTQSSRYLVKRTGEKVFLECVQDMDHENMFWYRQDPGLGLRLIYFSYDVKMKEKGDIPEGYSVSREKKERFSLILESASTNQTSMYLCASSFVASETQYFGPGTRLLVL.

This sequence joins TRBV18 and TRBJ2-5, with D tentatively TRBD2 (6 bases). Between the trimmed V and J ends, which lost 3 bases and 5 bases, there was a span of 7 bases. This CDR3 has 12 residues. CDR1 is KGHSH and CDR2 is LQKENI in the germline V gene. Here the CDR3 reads CASSPAGETQYF. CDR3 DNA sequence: TGTGCCAGCTCACCTGCGGGGGAGACCCAGTACTTC.

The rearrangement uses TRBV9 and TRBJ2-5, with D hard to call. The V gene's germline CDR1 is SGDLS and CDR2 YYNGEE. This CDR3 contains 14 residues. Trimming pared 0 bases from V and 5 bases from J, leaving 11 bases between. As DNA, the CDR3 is TGTGCCAGCAGCGTAGGGAATGGAGCTGAGACCCAGTACTTC. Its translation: CASSVGNGAETQYF. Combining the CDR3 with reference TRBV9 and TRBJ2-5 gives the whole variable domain DSGVTQTPKHLITATGQRVTLRCSPRSGDLSVYWYQQSLDQGLQFLIQYYNGEERAKGNILERFSAQQFPDLHSELNLSSLELGDSALYFCASSVGNGAETQYFGPGTRLLVL.

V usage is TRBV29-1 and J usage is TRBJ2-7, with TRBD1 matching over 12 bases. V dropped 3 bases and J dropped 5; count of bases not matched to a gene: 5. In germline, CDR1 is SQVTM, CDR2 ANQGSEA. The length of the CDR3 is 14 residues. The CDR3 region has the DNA TGCAGCGTTGAGTCCGGGACAGGGGGCGACGAGCAGTACTTC. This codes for CSVESGTGGDEQYF.

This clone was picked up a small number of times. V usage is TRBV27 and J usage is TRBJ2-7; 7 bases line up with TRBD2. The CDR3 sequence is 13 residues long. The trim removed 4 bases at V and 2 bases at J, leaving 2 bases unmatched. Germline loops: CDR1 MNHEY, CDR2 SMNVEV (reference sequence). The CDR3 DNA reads TGTGCCAGCAGTTGGGGGGGTCCCTACGAGCAGTACTTC. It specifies CASSWGGPYEQYF.

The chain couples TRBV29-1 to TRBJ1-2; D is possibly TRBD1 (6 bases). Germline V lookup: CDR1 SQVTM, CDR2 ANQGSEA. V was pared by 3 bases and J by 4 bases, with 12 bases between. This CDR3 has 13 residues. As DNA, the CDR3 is TGCAGCGTTGAGGGGGGGGCGGGCTATGGCTACACCTTC. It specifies CSVEGGAGYGYTF.

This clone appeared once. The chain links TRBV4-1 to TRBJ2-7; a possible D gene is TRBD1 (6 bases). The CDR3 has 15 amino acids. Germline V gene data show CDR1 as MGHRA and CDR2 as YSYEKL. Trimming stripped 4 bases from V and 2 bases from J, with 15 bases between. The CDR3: CASSRSSTGPYEQYF. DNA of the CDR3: TGCGCCAGCAGCCGGAGCTCGACAGGACCCTACGAGCAGTACTTC.

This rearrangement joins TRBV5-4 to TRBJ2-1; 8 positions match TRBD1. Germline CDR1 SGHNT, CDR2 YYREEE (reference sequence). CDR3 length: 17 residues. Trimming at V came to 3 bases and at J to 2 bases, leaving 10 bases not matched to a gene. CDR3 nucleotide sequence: TGTGCCAGCAGCTGGCGGACAGGGTTTACGACCTACAATGAGCAGTTCTTC. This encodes CASSWRTGFTTYNEQFF.